One sample yielded the 17 T cell receptor beta chains listed below, sequenced in a study of metastatic and nonmetastatic thyroid tumors. TCRdb re-clonotyped the PCR reads through MiXCR. The profile shows about 34,000 clones, approximately 17% of them singletons. Each patient came to thyroid surgery without any prior treatment (of any kind). The sample was blood. The receptors derive from a female donor with papillary thyroid cancer or a benign thyroid nodule (not recorded which). Some clones in this sample may be carry-over from other donors' samples.

In its sample, this clone was seen many times. This rearrangement joins TRBV27 to TRBJ1-3, with D unclear. V dropped 5 bases and J dropped 4 bases, with 12 bases sitting between them. This CDR3 is built from 14 residues. Germline-derived CDR1 and CDR2 are MNHEY and SMNVEV (reference sequence). Here the CDR3 reads CASSDARRGNTIYF. CDR3 nucleotide sequence: TGTGCCAGCAGTGATGCAAGGAGGGGAAACACCATATATTTT.

This clone was counted at least ten times. This rearrangement joins TRBV2 to TRBJ2-5; no reliable D call. The germline gives CDR1 SNHLY, CDR2 FYNNEI. Trimming took 7 bases from V and 2 from J, leaving 5 bases between them. The CDR3 sequence is 11 residues long. In nucleotides, the CDR3 is TGTGCCAGCAATGTACAAGAGACCCAGTACTTC. It encodes CASNVQETQYF.

This clone was seen repeatedly, ten times or more. The chain carries TRBV7-2 and TRBJ2-3; D is undetermined. Trimming stripped 5 bases from V and 4 bases from J, with 7 bases between. CDR1 and CDR2 (germline): SGHTA, FQGNSA. This CDR3 comprises 12 residues. CDR3 region: CASSRSADTQYF. The DNA of the CDR3 is TGTGCCAGCAGCCGATCCGCAGATACGCAGTATTTT.

In its sample, this clone was seen many times. The rearrangement joins TRBV9 to TRBJ2-1, with 9 bases identical to TRBD2. V lost 2 bases and J lost 2; bases outside the gene matches: 2. The CDR3 spans 15 residues. Germline CDR1 and CDR2: SGDLS and YYNGEE. This CDR3 is CASSVVAGAYNEQFF. CDR3 coding DNA: TGTGCCAGCAGCGTTGTAGCGGGAGCCTACAATGAGCAGTTCTTC.

At least ten counts were recorded for this clone. This rearrangement joins TRBV15 to TRBJ1-5; the D is unclear. The CDR3 consists of 12 residues. V lost 5 bases and J lost 2, with 4 bases in between. CDR1 is LNHNV and CDR2 is YYDKDF in the germline V gene (reference sequence). Here the CDR3 DNA reads TGTGCCACCAGCGGGGGCAATCAGCCCCAGCATTTT. This translates into CATSGGNQPQHF.

This clone was recorded many times. Within the sample, other DNA sequences also encode this same CDR3. V usage is TRBV10-3 and J usage is TRBJ1-2, with D possibly TRBD1 on 6 matching bases. V was trimmed by 10 bases and J by 2 bases, leaving 17 bases between them. Germline V CDR1 and CDR2: ENHRY, SYGVKD. CDR3 length: 14 residues. The CDR3 sequence: CATTRGGGNYGYTF. As DNA, the CDR3 is TGTGCCACCACCCGGGGAGGGGGGAACTATGGCTACACCTTC.

This clone showed up many times. The sample carries other DNA sequences with the same CDR3. The rearrangement joins TRBV20-1 to TRBJ1-1; D is undetermined. Per germline, CDR1 DFQATT and CDR2 SNEGSKA (reference sequence). V lost 1 base, J lost 7 bases, and 25 bases lay in between. This CDR3 has 17 amino acids. CDR3 sequence reads: CSARGWVKGGLVNEAFF. The CDR3 bases are TGCAGTGCTAGAGGTTGGGTAAAGGGCGGGTTGGTGAATGAAGCTTTCTTT.

This clone was counted ten times or more. Additional DNA sequences in this sample encode the identical CDR3. The chain employs TRBV27 and TRBJ2-2, with 8 bases lining up with TRBD2. Trimming cost V 5 bases and J 0 bases; bases outside gene matches: 5. The germline V gene encodes CDR1 MNHEY and CDR2 SMNVEV (reference sequence). CDR3 length: 16 residues. The chain's CDR3 is CASSPGGPANTGELFF. CDR3 bases: TGTGCCAGCAGTCCGGGAGGGCCCGCGAACACCGGGGAGCTGTTTTTT.

This clone was counted at least ten times. This sequence joins TRBV6-2 or TRBV6-3 and TRBJ2-5; TRBD2 matches at 7 bases. CDR3 length: 13 amino acids. With V trimmed by 7 bases and J by 3 bases, 5 bases remained unmatched. Germline CDR1 and CDR2: MNHEY and SVGEGT. The CDR3 protein is CASTPGGEETQYF. Here the CDR3 DNA reads TGTGCCAGCACCCCTGGGGGGGAAGAGACCCAGTACTTC.

Ten or more counts support this clone. V gene TRBV18 combines with J gene TRBJ1-4; 8 nucleotides align to TRBD1. Germline values: CDR1 KGHSH, CDR2 LQKENI. The CDR3 has 17 amino acids. V shed 6 bases and J 0 bases; nucleotides not matched to a gene: 9. The DNA for the CDR3 is TGTGCCAGCTCGTCCTGGACAGGGACCACAACTAATGAAAAACTGTTTTTT. It codes for CASSSWTGTTTNEKLFF.

This clone was counted ten times or more. The chain joins TRBV20-1 to TRBJ2-1, with D perhaps assigned TRBD1 or TRBD2 (8 bases each). This CDR3 spans 16 amino acids. Germline CDR1 DFQATT, CDR2 SNEGSKA (reference sequence). Trimming pared 0 bases from V and 9 bases from J, leaving 21 bases between. The CDR3 reads CSAREASGQGAREQFF. CDR3 DNA sequence: TGCAGTGCTAGAGAGGCTAGCGGGCAGGGGGCTCGTGAGCAGTTCTTC.

At least ten counts were recorded for this clone. This chain joins TRBV12-3 or TRBV12-4 and TRBJ1-6; TRBD1 aligns across 9 bases. The J segment lost 9 bases and the V segment lost 5 bases, leaving 5 bases of the junction unmatched. The CDR3 runs 14 residues. The CDR3 sequence: CASSRTGDVSPLHF. DNA for the CDR3: TGTGCCAGCAGTCGGACAGGGGATGTTTCACCCCTCCACTTT.

In this sample, this clone turned up a few times. The chain links TRBV25-1 to TRBJ2-1; 10 bases fit TRBD1. V dropped 10 bases and J dropped 6; count of bases not matched to a gene: 3. Germline values: CDR1 MGHDK, CDR2 SYGVNS. This CDR3 has 12 residues. The CDR3 DNA reads as TGTGCCACCGGACAGGGGGGCAATGAGCAGTTCTTC. As protein: CATGQGGNEQFF.

This clone is labeled as medium-sized (0.01 to 0.1%). V is TRBV6-1 and J is TRBJ1-5; no clear D gene. V was clipped by 7 bases and J by 4 bases, with 14 bases between them. The CDR3 has 14 amino acids. The germline V gene encodes CDR1 MNHNS and CDR2 SASEGT. The CDR3 region has the DNA TGTGCCAGCAACAGACAAGGCCCTAATCAGCCCCAGCATTTT. Its protein product is CASNRQGPNQPQHF.

This clone occurred many times. J is TRBJ1-2 and V is TRBV20-1; tentative D call: TRBD1 (6 bases). This CDR3 comprises 15 residues. CDR1 is DFQATT, CDR2 SNEGSKA, per germline (reference sequence). Trimming removed 4 bases at V and 2 bases at J, with 17 bases between. The CDR3 sequence: CSANEGQGMNYGYTF. The CDR3 nucleotides read TGCAGTGCTAATGAAGGGCAGGGGATGAACTATGGCTACACCTTC.

This clone was recorded at least ten times. CDR3 sequence: CASSLEGGETQYF. For the CDR3, the DNA is TGTGCCAGCAGCTTAGAGGGAGGGGAGACCCAGTACTTC. This chain joins TRBV7-3 and TRBJ2-5; 7 nucleotides agree with TRBD2. Germline V lookup: CDR1 SGHTA, CDR2 FQGTGA. The CDR3 extends over 13 amino acids. Trimming cost V 2 bases and J 5 bases; bases outside gene matches: 2.

In this sample, this clone turned up many times. The chain carries TRBV5-4 and TRBJ1-5; 11 bases are shared with TRBD1. Germline loops: CDR1 SGHNT, CDR2 YYREEE (reference sequence). The CDR3 contains 17 residues. V lost 4 bases, J lost 0 bases, and 6 bases stayed unmatched. CDR3 amino acids: CASSAGTGGYSNQPQHF. The CDR3 nucleotides read TGTGCCAGCAGCGCCGGGACAGGGGGATATAGCAATCAGCCCCAGCATTTT.